This paragraph covers one TCR beta chain sequence. A junction end diverges from the germline sequence, so it may reflect a read error. The CDR3 runs to 17 residues. Germline CDR1 KGHSH, CDR2 LQKENI. Profiling of TCR beta VDJ combinations and CDR3 sequences used genomic DNA as template. In TCRdb, the reads were re-called with MiXCR into one record per CDR3 protein. Among 100,000 to 150,000 distinct CDR3 sequences listed, around 50% were seen once. These data originate in a study of CD8+CD57+ T cells in acquired aplastic anemia. Sequencing was carried out using sorted CD4+, CD8+, or CD8+CD57+ T cells (not recorded which) from PBMCs. The chain carries TRBV18 and TRBJ1-3; the match to TRBD1 covers 12 bases. The receptor's source is a human donor in good health, serving as a control. The chain's CDR3 is CASSLAGTGGFGNTVYF. Here the CDR3 DNA reads TGTGCCAGCTCACTAGCCGGGACAGGGGGCTTCGGAAACACCGTATATTTT. Together with reference TRBV18 and TRBJ1-3, the CDR3 gives the full variable domain: NAGVMQNPRHLVRRRGQEARLRCSPMKGHSHVYWYRQLPEEGLKFMVYLQKENIIDESGMPKERFSAEFPKEGPSILRIQQVVRGDSAAYFCASSLAGTGGFGNTVYFGEGSWLTVV.